Following are 6 T cell receptor beta chains from one sample sequenced in a study of regulatory T cells in long-lasting Graves disease. The time point was: newly diagnosed GD, antithyroid drugs for less than 3 months. PBMC RNA was the source of the TCR library. Combining iRepertoire HTBI primers with Arm-PCR of CDR3 regions, the authors built TCR beta libraries. TCRdb re-called the multiplex PCR reads with MiXCR, one entry per CDR3 protein. The data contain 680,000 or so distinct CDR3 sequences, roughly 16% of them singletons. These same records also appear under a second study, on T cells in Graves' hyperthyroidism and ophthalmopathy.

Sequences were derived from peripheral blood mononuclear cells (PBMCs), sampled at new diagnosis, from a patient treated with antithyroid drugs. Receptor source: a woman aged 25 to 39 with Graves disease.

CDR3 sequence (DNA): TGTGCCAGCACCCCTTTGACTCGACAGGGTGGCGATTTCTTT. It yields the protein CASTPLTRQGGDFF. V and J are TRBV6-1 and TRBJ1-1, with 7 bases fitting TRBD1. CDR1 and CDR2 (germline): MNHNS, SASEGT. The CDR3 spans 14 residues. V shed 7 bases and J 13 bases; nucleotides not matched to a gene: 18.

As regards this clonotype: The missing conserved phenylalanine or tryptophan at the end of this CDR3 makes a read error likely. The chain employs TRBV5-1 and TRBJ1-2, with a possible D match to TRBD1 (5 bases). Germline CDR1 is SGHRS and CDR2 is YFSETQ. The CDR3 spans 15 residues. Trimming took off 3 bases at V and 2 bases at J, with 14 bases between the two ends. CDR3 coding DNA: TGCGCCAGCAGCTCGGACGGCAGGGTCAACTATGGCTACACCTCC. Amino acid sequence: CASSSDGRVNYGYTS.

Remarks on this clonotype: Mismatch with germline at one junction end may stem from a read error. J is TRBJ2-1 and V is TRBV7-7; 7 bases are shared with TRBD1. The CDR3 spans 16 residues. The germline V gene has CDR1 SSHAT and CDR2 FNYEAQ (reference sequence). The CDR3: CASSLDDRVSYNEQFF. The CDR3 coding sequence is TGTGCTAGCAGCTTAGACGACAGGGTTTCCTACAATGAGCAGTTCTTC.

The chain recombines TRBV18 with TRBJ2-4, with D unclear. V dropped 3 bases and J dropped 2 bases, with 8 bases sitting between them. This CDR3 contains 14 residues. Germline loops: CDR1 KGHSH, CDR2 LQKENI. CDR3: CASSPPETKNIQYF. CDR3 nucleotide sequence: TGTGCCAGCTCACCCCCCGAGACCAAAAACATTCAGTACTTC.

V and J are TRBV30 and TRBJ1-5; TRBD1 is a possible D gene (5 bases). There are 14 residues in the CDR3. The V end lost 0 bases, the J end lost 6 bases, and 12 bases lay between the germline ends. Looked up from germline, CDR1 is GTSNPN and CDR2 is SVGIG (reference sequence). CDR3 in DNA: TGTGCCTGGAGTGTTAATCAGGGTCGTCAGCCCCAGCATTTT. Translated, it gives CAWSVNQGRQPQHF.

As regards this clonotype: Being one base from a much bigger clone, this may be a read error. The chain links TRBV6-1 to TRBJ2-7; D unclear. Between the trimmed V and J ends, which lost 6 bases and 0 bases, there was a span of 18 bases. Germline V gene lookup returns CDR1 MNHNS and CDR2 SASEGT. CDR3 length equals 16 residues. This chain's CDR3 is CASRSTGGTNSYEQYF. The DNA for the CDR3 is TGTGCCAGCAGGTCCACTGGCGGAACAAACTCCTACGAGCAGTACTTC.